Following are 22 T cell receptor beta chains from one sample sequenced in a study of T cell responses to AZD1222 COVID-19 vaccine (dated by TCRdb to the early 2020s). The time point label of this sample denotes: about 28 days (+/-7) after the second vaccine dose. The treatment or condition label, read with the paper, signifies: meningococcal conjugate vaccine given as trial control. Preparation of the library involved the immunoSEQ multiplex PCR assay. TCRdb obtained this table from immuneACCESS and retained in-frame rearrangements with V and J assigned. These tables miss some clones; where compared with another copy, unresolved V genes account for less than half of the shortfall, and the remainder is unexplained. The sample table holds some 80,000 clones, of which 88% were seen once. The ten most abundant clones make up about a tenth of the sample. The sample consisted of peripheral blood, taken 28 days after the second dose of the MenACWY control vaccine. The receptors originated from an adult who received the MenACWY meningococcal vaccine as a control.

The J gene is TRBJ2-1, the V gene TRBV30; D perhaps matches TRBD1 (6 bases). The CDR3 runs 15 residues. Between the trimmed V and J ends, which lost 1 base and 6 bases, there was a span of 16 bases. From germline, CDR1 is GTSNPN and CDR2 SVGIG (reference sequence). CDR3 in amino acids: CAWSGRDTNVNEQFF. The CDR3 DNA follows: TGTGCCTGGAGTGGCCGGGACACAAATGTCAATGAGCAGTTCTTC.

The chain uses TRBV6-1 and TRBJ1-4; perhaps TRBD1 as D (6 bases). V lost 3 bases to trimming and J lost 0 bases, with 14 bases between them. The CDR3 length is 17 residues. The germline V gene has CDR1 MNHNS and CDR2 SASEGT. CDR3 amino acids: CASSDSRGVPTNEKLFF. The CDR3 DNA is TGTGCCAGCAGTGATTCCAGGGGCGTCCCAACTAATGAAAAACTGTTTTTT.

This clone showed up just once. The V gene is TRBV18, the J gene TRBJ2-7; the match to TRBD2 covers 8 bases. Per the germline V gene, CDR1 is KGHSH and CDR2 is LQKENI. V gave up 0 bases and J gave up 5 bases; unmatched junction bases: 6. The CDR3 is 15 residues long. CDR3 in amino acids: CASSPPGGGWNEQYF. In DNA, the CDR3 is TGTGCCAGCTCACCACCGGGCGGGGGGTGGAACGAGCAGTACTTC.

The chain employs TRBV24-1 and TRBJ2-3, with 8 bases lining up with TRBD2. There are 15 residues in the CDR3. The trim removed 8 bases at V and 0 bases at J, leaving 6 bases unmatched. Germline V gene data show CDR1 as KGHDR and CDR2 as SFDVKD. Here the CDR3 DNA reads TGTGCCACCAAAGGCCCGGGGGGGAGCACAGATACGCAGTATTTT. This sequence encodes CATKGPGGSTDTQYF.

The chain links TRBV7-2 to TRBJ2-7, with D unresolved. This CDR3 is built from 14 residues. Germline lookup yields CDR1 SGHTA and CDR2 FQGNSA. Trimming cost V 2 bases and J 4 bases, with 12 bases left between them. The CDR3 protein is CASSLPPPRYEQYF. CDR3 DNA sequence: TGTGCCAGCAGCTTACCCCCCCCGCGATACGAGCAGTACTTC.

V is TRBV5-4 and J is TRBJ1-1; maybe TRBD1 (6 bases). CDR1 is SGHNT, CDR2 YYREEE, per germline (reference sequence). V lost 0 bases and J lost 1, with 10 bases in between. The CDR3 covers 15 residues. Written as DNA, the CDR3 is TGTGCCAGCAGCTTGGACTGGACAGCGAACACTGAAGCTTTCTTT. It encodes CASSLDWTANTEAFF.

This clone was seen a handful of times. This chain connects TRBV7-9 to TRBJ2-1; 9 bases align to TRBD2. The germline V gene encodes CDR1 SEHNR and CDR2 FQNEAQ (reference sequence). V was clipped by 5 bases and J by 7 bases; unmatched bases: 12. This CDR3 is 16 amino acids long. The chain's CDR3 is CASSLGAGLARNEQFF. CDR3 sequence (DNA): TGTGCCAGCAGCCTAGGGGCCGGACTAGCGAGGAATGAGCAGTTCTTC.

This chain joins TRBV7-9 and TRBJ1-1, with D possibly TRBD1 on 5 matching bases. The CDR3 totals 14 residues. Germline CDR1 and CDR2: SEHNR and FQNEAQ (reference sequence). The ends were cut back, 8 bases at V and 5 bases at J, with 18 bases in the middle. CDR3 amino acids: CASGPGPPATEAFF. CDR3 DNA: TGTGCCAGCGGACCGGGACCGCCCGCGACTGAAGCTTTCTTT.

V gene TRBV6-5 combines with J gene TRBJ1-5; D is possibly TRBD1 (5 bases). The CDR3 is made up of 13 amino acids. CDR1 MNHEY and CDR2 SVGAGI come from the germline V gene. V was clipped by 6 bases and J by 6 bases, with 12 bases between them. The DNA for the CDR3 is TGTGCCAGCAGACCTCGGGACGCTCAGCCCCAGCATTTT. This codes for CASRPRDAQPQHF.

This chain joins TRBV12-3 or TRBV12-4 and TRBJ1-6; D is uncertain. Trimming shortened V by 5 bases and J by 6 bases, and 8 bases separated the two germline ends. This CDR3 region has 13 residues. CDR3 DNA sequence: TGTGCCAGCAGTGTCCAGGCTAATTCACCCCTCCACTTT. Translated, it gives CASSVQANSPLHF.

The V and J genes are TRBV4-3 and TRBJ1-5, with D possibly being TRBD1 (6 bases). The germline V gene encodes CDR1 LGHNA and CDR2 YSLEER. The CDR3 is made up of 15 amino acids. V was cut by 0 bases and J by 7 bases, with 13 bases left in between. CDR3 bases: TGCGCCAGCAGCCAAGACCATGGGGGGCGGCAGCCCCAGCATTTT. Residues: CASSQDHGGRQPQHF.

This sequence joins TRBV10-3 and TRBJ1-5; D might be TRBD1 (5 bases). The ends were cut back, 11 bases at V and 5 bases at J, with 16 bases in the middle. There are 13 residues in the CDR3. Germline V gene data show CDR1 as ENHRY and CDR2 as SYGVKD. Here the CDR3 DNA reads TGTGCCGCCTCAGAGGGGACCTATCAGCCCCAGCATTTT. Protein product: CAASEGTYQPQHF.

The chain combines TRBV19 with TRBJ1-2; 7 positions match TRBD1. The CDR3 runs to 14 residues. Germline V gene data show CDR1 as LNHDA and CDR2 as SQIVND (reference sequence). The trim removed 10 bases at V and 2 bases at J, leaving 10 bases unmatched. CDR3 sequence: CATSPRGGNYGYTF. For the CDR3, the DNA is TGTGCCACTAGCCCCAGGGGGGGAAACTATGGCTACACCTTC. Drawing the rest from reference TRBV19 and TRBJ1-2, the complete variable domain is DGGITQSPKYLFRKEGQNVTLSCEQNLNHDAMYWYRQDPGQGLRLIYYSQIVNDFQKGDIAEGYSVSREKKESFPLTVTSAQKNPTAFYLCATSPRGGNYGYTFGSGTRLTVV.

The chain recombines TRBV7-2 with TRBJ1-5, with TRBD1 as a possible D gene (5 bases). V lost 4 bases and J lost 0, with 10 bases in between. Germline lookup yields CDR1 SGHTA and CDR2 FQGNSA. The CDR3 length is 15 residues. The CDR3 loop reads CASSSDQGSNQPQHF. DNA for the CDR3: TGTGCCAGCAGCTCGGATCAGGGTAGCAATCAGCCCCAGCATTTT.

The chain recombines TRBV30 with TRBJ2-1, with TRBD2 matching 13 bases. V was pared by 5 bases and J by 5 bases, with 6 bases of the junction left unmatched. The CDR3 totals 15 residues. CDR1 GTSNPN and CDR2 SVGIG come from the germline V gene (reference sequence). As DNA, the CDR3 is TGTGCCTGGTCCCCGGGACTAGCGGGGAACAATGAGCAGTTCTTC. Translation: CAWSPGLAGNNEQFF.

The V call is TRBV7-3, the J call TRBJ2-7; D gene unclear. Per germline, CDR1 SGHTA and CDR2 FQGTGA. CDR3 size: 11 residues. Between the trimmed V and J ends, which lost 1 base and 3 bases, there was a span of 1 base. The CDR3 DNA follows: TGTGCCAGCAGCTTAAACTACGAGCAGTACTTC. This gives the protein CASSLNYEQYF.

The DNA of the CDR3 is TGTGCCAGCAGCTTAACGCCGGCGGGGAACACTGAAGCTTTCTTT. Its protein product is CASSLTPAGNTEAFF. The chain couples TRBV7-3 to TRBJ1-1; no firm D call. The V end lost 0 bases, the J end lost 1 base, and 9 bases lay between the germline ends. Germline CDR1 is SGHTA and CDR2 is FQGTGA. CDR3 size: 15 residues.

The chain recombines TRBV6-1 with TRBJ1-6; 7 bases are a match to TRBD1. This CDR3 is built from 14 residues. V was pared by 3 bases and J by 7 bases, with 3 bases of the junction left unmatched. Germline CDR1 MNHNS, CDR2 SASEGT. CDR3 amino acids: CASSDPDRNSPLHF. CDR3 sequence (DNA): TGTGCCAGCAGTGACCCGGACAGGAATTCACCCCTCCACTTT.

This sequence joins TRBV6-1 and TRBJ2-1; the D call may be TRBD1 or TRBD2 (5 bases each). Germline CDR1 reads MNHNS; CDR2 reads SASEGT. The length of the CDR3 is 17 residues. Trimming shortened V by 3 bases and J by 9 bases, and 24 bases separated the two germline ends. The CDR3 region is CASSEHPGTVSGFEQFF. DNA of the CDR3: TGTGCCAGCAGTGAGCACCCTGGGACGGTTAGTGGATTTGAGCAGTTCTTC.

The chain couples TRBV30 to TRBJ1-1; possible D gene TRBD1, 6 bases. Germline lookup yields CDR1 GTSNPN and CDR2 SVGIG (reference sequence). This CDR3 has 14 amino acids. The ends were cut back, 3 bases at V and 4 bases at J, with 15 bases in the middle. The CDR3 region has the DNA TGTGCCTGGAGCAGTCCGGGGGCGGTCACTGAAGCTTTCTTT. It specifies CAWSSPGAVTEAFF.

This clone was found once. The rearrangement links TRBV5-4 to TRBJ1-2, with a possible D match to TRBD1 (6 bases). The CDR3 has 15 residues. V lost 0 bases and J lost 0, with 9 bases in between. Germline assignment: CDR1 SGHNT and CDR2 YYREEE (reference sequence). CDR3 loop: CASSLGRGANYGYTF. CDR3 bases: TGTGCCAGCAGCTTGGGCAGGGGCGCTAACTATGGCTACACCTTC.

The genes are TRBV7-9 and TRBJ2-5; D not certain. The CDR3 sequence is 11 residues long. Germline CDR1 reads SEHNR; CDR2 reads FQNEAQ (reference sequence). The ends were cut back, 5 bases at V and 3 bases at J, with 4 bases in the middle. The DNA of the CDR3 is TGTGCCAGCAGCCGGAAAGAGACCCAGTACTTC. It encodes CASSRKETQYF.